The 5 T cell receptor beta chains below all came from one sample that was sequenced in a study of OX40 agonist ivuxolimab in advanced cancers. TCRdb's copy holds only in-frame clones and misses some; the assay was immunoSEQ multiplex PCR. The data contain 50,000 to 85,000 clones, roughly 85% of them singletons. This material consisted of CD4+ or CD8+ T cells sorted from blood, taken in a trial of the OX40 agonist ivuxolimab. The receptors here all came from an adult with an advanced solid tumor such as melanoma, head and neck, liver or kidney cancer.

This clone appeared once. CDR3 coding DNA: TGTGCCAGCAGCGACGCCAAAAACATTCAGTACTTC. Translating it yields CASSDAKNIQYF. This rearrangement joins TRBV7-9 to TRBJ2-4; D gene ambiguous. CDR3 length equals 12 residues. V gave up 5 bases and J gave up 1 base, with 3 bases separating them. The germline gives CDR1 SEHNR, CDR2 FQNEAQ (reference sequence). Drawing the rest from reference TRBV7-9 and TRBJ2-4, the complete variable domain is DTGVSQNPRHKITKRGQNVTFRCDPISEHNRLYWYRQTLGQGPEFLTYFQNEAQLEKSRLLSDRFSAERPKGSFSTLEIQRTEQGDSAMYLCASSDAKNIQYFGAGTRLSVL.

This clone was observed a few times. The genes are TRBV7-9 and TRBJ1-1; D gene uncertain. This CDR3 spans 14 amino acids. Trimming removed 7 bases from V and 0 bases from J, with 12 bases in between. Germline CDR1 is SEHNR and CDR2 is FQNEAQ (reference sequence). Here the CDR3 DNA reads TGTGCCAGCAACCCGAAGAGCCTGAACACTGAAGCTTTCTTT. Its protein product is CASNPKSLNTEAFF.

This clone was observed a single time. The rearrangement joins TRBV6-1 to TRBJ2-4; 12 nucleotides align to TRBD2. The CDR3 length is 20 residues. CDR1 is MNHNS and CDR2 is SASEGT in the germline V gene. V dropped 0 bases and J dropped 1; count of bases not matched to a gene: 10. The DNA for the CDR3 is TGTGCCAGCAGTGAAGCCCCACTAGCGGGAGGTCGTATTGCCAAAAACATTCAGTACTTC. Translation gives CASSEAPLAGGRIAKNIQYF.

This clone was detected only once. CDR3 nucleotide sequence: TGTGCCAGCAGTTCGGGGACCCTGGGGCAAGAGACCCAGTACTTC. It codes for CASSSGTLGQETQYF. The chain employs TRBV28 and TRBJ2-5; tentatively, D is TRBD1 or TRBD2 (5 bases each). Germline V gene data show CDR1 as MDHEN and CDR2 as SYDVKM. Deletions cut 4 bases from V and 2 bases from J, with 14 bases between. This CDR3 spans 15 amino acids.

The CDR3 nucleotides read TGTGCCAGCAGGGAGGGGGGAGATGGGTACAATGAGCAGTTCTTC. Amino acid sequence: CASREGGDGYNEQFF. The chain carries TRBV6-5 and TRBJ2-1, with D possibly being TRBD1 or TRBD2 (6 bases each). CDR1 and CDR2 from the germline V gene are MNHEY and SVGAGI. The CDR3 has 15 residues. Trimming cost V 6 bases and J 4 bases, with 16 bases left between them.